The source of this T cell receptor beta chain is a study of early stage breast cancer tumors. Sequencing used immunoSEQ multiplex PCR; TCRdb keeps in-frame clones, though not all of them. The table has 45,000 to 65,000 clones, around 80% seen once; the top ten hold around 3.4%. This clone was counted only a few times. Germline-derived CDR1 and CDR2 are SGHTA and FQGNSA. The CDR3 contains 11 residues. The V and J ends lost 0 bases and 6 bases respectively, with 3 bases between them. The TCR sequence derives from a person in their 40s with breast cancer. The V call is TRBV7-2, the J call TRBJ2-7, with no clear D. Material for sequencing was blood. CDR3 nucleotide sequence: TGTGCCAGCAGCTTAGCCCGCGAGCAGTACTTC. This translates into CASSLAREQYF.